A selection of T cell receptor beta chains follows, all from one sample in a study of cytomegalovirus exposure and HLA in healthy donors. This table comes from immunoSEQ multiplex PCR, and its TCRdb copy is limited to in-frame clones, with some not included. The table has a few hundred thousand clones, 90% seen once; the top ten hold 0.37%. The sample was PBMCs. The receptors stem from a woman between 18 and 29 years old in good health and CMV-seronegative. CDR3s include the opening cysteine and the closing phenylalanine or tryptophan. The order of the fields is clone size, V gene, D gene, J gene, CDR3 DNA, CDR3 protein. D genes are given only for firm matches. Only part of the rows carry a size: once, few, many, or a class if the clone is expanded.

abundance: -
v_gene: TRBV18
d_gene: TRBD1
j_gene: TRBJ1-1
CDR3nt: TGTGCCAGCTCACCCAACAGGGGCCCTGAAGCTTTCTTT
CDR3aa: CASSPNRGPEAFF

abundance: -
v_gene: TRBV27
d_gene: -
j_gene: TRBJ2-1
CDR3nt: TGTGCCAGCAGTTTAGAGAGACTAGAGCCCAATGAGCAGTTCTTC
CDR3aa: CASSLERLEPNEQFF

abundance: -
v_gene: TRBV7-3
d_gene: -
j_gene: TRBJ2-3
CDR3nt: TGTGCCAGCAGCTTGGAAGCGAGAGATACGCAGTATTTT
CDR3aa: CASSLEARDTQYF

abundance: -
v_gene: TRBV7-6
d_gene: -
j_gene: TRBJ2-2
CDR3nt: TGTGCCAGCAGCTTAGGGGGCAGGGCCGCCCCCGGGGAGCTGTTTTTT
CDR3aa: CASSLGGRAAPGELFF

abundance: once
v_gene: TRBV7-7
d_gene: TRBD2
j_gene: TRBJ2-5
CDR3nt: TGTGCTAGCAGCTCGGGACTAGCGGGGGGATACCAAGAGACCCAGTACTTC
CDR3aa: CASSSGLAGGYQETQYF

abundance: -
v_gene: TRBV28
d_gene: -
j_gene: TRBJ2-7
CDR3nt: TGTGCCAGCAGTGAGCGGACGATGCTATACGAGCAGTACTTC
CDR3aa: CASSERTMLYEQYF

abundance: -
v_gene: TRBV5-1
d_gene: TRBD2
j_gene: TRBJ2-3
CDR3nt: TGCGCCAGCAGCTTGGGGCGGGGGGCTTCCACAGATACGCAGTATTTT
CDR3aa: CASSLGRGASTDTQYF

abundance: -
v_gene: TRBV5-4
d_gene: -
j_gene: TRBJ2-6
CDR3nt: TGTGCCAGCAGGGGCACAGGGACTGGGGCCAACGTCCTGACTTTC
CDR3aa: CASRGTGTGANVLTF

abundance: -
v_gene: TRBV4-1
d_gene: TRBD1
j_gene: TRBJ2-3
CDR3nt: TGCGCCAGCAGCCAAGATAGGGACAGAACCACAGATACGCAGTATTTT
CDR3aa: CASSQDRDRTTDTQYF

abundance: -
v_gene: TRBV28
d_gene: TRBD1
j_gene: TRBJ2-5
CDR3nt: TGTGCCAGCAGCCAGACAGGGGTCGAGACCCAGTACTTC
CDR3aa: CASSQTGVETQYF

abundance: once
v_gene: TRBV9
d_gene: -
j_gene: TRBJ1-4
CDR3nt: TGTGCCAGCAGTCGACAGGCCAATATGATGGGAAAACTGTTTTTT
CDR3aa: CASSRQANMMGKLFF

abundance: -
v_gene: TRBV10-3
d_gene: TRBD2
j_gene: TRBJ2-3
CDR3nt: TGTGCCATCAGTGGGGGACTAGTTGGTCCAGATACGCAGTATTTT
CDR3aa: CAISGGLVGPDTQYF

abundance: -
v_gene: TRBV6-5
d_gene: TRBD1
j_gene: TRBJ1-1
CDR3nt: TGTGCCAGCAGTTTCACAACCGACAGGGCAAACACTGAAGCTTTCTTT
CDR3aa: CASSFTTDRANTEAFF

abundance: once
v_gene: TRBV15
d_gene: -
j_gene: TRBJ1-5
CDR3nt: TGTGCCACCAGCGCTCCAAGGGACATTAGCAATCAGCCCCAGCATTTT
CDR3aa: CATSAPRDISNQPQHF

abundance: many
v_gene: TRBV6-1
d_gene: -
j_gene: TRBJ2-3
CDR3nt: TGTGCCAGCAGTGAATCCCCGGAGACAGATACGCAGTATTTT
CDR3aa: CASSESPETDTQYF

abundance: -
v_gene: TRBV18
d_gene: TRBD1
j_gene: TRBJ1-1
CDR3nt: TGTGCCAGCTCACCAACGGACAGGGCACTGATGAACACTGAAGCTTTCTTT
CDR3aa: CASSPTDRALMNTEAFF

abundance: -
v_gene: TRBV29-1
d_gene: TRBD1
j_gene: TRBJ2-5
CDR3nt: TGCAGCTATCGGGACAGCCAAGAGACCCAGTACTTC
CDR3aa: CSYRDSQETQYF

abundance: -
v_gene: TRBV6-5
d_gene: -
j_gene: TRBJ2-5
CDR3nt: TGTGCCAGCAGTTCCCTACACCGTGGGAGTGAGACCCAGTACTTC
CDR3aa: CASSSLHRGSETQYF

abundance: -
v_gene: TRBV6-6
d_gene: -
j_gene: TRBJ2-5
CDR3nt: TGTGCCAGCGGCACAGGGAAGGTCGAGACCCAGTACTTC
CDR3aa: CASGTGKVETQYF

abundance: -
v_gene: TRBV7-9
d_gene: TRBD1
j_gene: TRBJ2-7
CDR3nt: TGTGCCAGCAGCTTAGCTTCCTATTACAGGGGCTACGAGCAGTACTTC
CDR3aa: CASSLASYYRGYEQYF

abundance: -
v_gene: TRBV7-6
d_gene: -
j_gene: TRBJ1-1
CDR3nt: TGTGCCAGCAGCCTCTCCGGGACTAACACTGAAGCTTTCTTT
CDR3aa: CASSLSGTNTEAFF

abundance: -
v_gene: TRBV7-3
d_gene: TRBD2
j_gene: TRBJ2-1
CDR3nt: TGTGCCAGCAGCTTTGGGACTAGGAACAATGAGCAGTTCTTC
CDR3aa: CASSFGTRNNEQFF

abundance: -
v_gene: TRBV14
d_gene: -
j_gene: TRBJ2-1
CDR3nt: TGTGCCAGCAGCCATCCGGGCTACAATGAGCAGTTCTTC
CDR3aa: CASSHPGYNEQFF

abundance: once
v_gene: TRBV5-1
d_gene: -
j_gene: TRBJ2-1
CDR3nt: TGCGCCAGCAGCTTGGGAACGGAGGGGAGGTTGGATGAGCAGTTCTTC
CDR3aa: CASSLGTEGRLDEQFF

abundance: -
v_gene: TRBV11-2
d_gene: -
j_gene: TRBJ2-7
CDR3nt: TGTGCCAGCAGCTTATCGGGGGGCCGAAACTCCTACGAGCAGTACTTC
CDR3aa: CASSLSGGRNSYEQYF

abundance: -
v_gene: TRBV15
d_gene: -
j_gene: TRBJ2-5
CDR3nt: TGTGCCACCAGCAGAGATCGAGAACCGGTTCAGACCCAGTACTTC
CDR3aa: CATSRDREPVQTQYF

abundance: -
v_gene: TRBV19
d_gene: TRBD1
j_gene: TRBJ1-5
CDR3nt: TGTGCCAGTAGTAACCGACAGGGCGCAAATAGCAATCAGCCCCAGCATTTT
CDR3aa: CASSNRQGANSNQPQHF

abundance: -
v_gene: TRBV19
d_gene: TRBD1
j_gene: TRBJ1-2
CDR3nt: TGTGCCAGTAGGACAGGGTTTGGTGGCTACACCTTC
CDR3aa: CASRTGFGGYTF

abundance: -
v_gene: TRBV6-5
d_gene: -
j_gene: TRBJ1-6
CDR3nt: TGTGCCAGCAGTTACTTCGGGAAGATTGATTCACCCCTCCACTTT
CDR3aa: CASSYFGKIDSPLHF

abundance: -
v_gene: TRBV20-1
d_gene: TRBD2
j_gene: TRBJ2-7
CDR3nt: TGCAGTGCCAAGCGGGGCTACGAGCAGTACTTC
CDR3aa: CSAKRGYEQYF

abundance: -
v_gene: TRBV6-1
d_gene: TRBD1
j_gene: TRBJ1-1
CDR3nt: TGTGCCAGCAGTGGCATCACAGGGGGCTGGAACACTGAAGCTTTCTTT
CDR3aa: CASSGITGGWNTEAFF

abundance: -
v_gene: TRBV6-5
d_gene: -
j_gene: TRBJ2-1
CDR3nt: TGTGCCAGTAAGGGGGACCTCGTCTCCTACAATGAGCAGTTCTTC
CDR3aa: CASKGDLVSYNEQFF

abundance: -
v_gene: TRBV10-2
d_gene: -
j_gene: TRBJ1-2
CDR3nt: TGCGCCAGCAGTGAGGAGTGGGTACTGAGGGGCTACACCTTC
CDR3aa: CASSEEWVLRGYTF

abundance: -
v_gene: TRBV30
d_gene: TRBD1
j_gene: TRBJ2-1
CDR3nt: TGTGCCTGGGAAACCGGGACAGGGCAGAATTTGCAGTTCTTC
CDR3aa: CAWETGTGQNLQFF

abundance: -
v_gene: TRBV19
d_gene: -
j_gene: TRBJ1-2
CDR3nt: TGTGCCAGTAGACAGGGAAAGTATGGCTACACCTTC
CDR3aa: CASRQGKYGYTF

abundance: -
v_gene: TRBV7-9
d_gene: -
j_gene: TRBJ2-5
CDR3nt: TGTGCCAGCAGCCGACTTCCGGGTGGGGAGACCCAGTACTTC
CDR3aa: CASSRLPGGETQYF

abundance: -
v_gene: TRBV7-2
d_gene: TRBD1
j_gene: TRBJ1-2
CDR3nt: TGTGCCAGCAGCTTAAGGACAGGGCGAGAACCTAACTATGGCTACACCTTC
CDR3aa: CASSLRTGREPNYGYTF

abundance: -
v_gene: TRBV10-3
d_gene: TRBD1
j_gene: TRBJ1-1
CDR3nt: TGTGCCACCTGGACAGGAACCGCTGAAGCTTTCTTT
CDR3aa: CATWTGTAEAFF

abundance: -
v_gene: TRBV4-1
d_gene: TRBD1
j_gene: TRBJ1-3
CDR3nt: TGCGCCAGCAGCCAAGGCCGGGACAGGGGTAGAAACACCATATATTTT
CDR3aa: CASSQGRDRGRNTIYF

abundance: -
v_gene: TRBV11-2
d_gene: -
j_gene: TRBJ1-1
CDR3nt: TGTGCCAGCAGCCGCAAAATCCCCTCGACAGGCGGCACTGAAGCTTTCTTT
CDR3aa: CASSRKIPSTGGTEAFF

abundance: -
v_gene: TRBV5-6
d_gene: TRBD1
j_gene: TRBJ1-1
CDR3nt: TGTGCCAGCAGCGCTGGACAGGGAGGCACTGAAGCTTTCTTT
CDR3aa: CASSAGQGGTEAFF

abundance: -
v_gene: TRBV5-8
d_gene: -
j_gene: TRBJ2-1
CDR3nt: TGTGCCAGCAGCTTGACTTCCGGGACTTGGACCCCTAAGTGGAATGAGCAGTTCTTC
CDR3aa: CASSLTSGTWTPKWNEQFF

abundance: -
v_gene: TRBV7-9
d_gene: TRBD1
j_gene: TRBJ1-3
CDR3nt: TGTGCCAGCAGCGTAGACAGGGCCTTCTCTGGAAACACCATATATTTT
CDR3aa: CASSVDRAFSGNTIYF

abundance: -
v_gene: TRBV5-6
d_gene: TRBD2
j_gene: TRBJ2-1
CDR3nt: TGTGCCAGCAGCCCCTTAGCGGGGGGATACAATGAGCAGTTCTTC
CDR3aa: CASSPLAGGYNEQFF

abundance: -
v_gene: TRBV6-5
d_gene: -
j_gene: TRBJ1-1
CDR3nt: TGTGCCAGCAGCAACTTTAACACTGAAGCTTTCTTT
CDR3aa: CASSNFNTEAFF

abundance: -
v_gene: TRBV5-1
d_gene: TRBD2
j_gene: TRBJ2-3
CDR3nt: TGCGCCAGCAGCTTGTCTAGCGGGGCAGATACGCAGTATTTT
CDR3aa: CASSLSSGADTQYF

abundance: -
v_gene: TRBV6-7
d_gene: TRBD1
j_gene: TRBJ2-5
CDR3nt: TGTGCCAGCAGTTACTCGTCGGGGACAGGGAGAGGTTGGCAAGAGACCCAGTACTTC
CDR3aa: CASSYSSGTGRGWQETQYF

abundance: -
v_gene: TRBV5-1
d_gene: -
j_gene: TRBJ2-2
CDR3nt: TGCGCCAGCAGCTTGGGCGCAGGGAACACCGGGGAGCTGTTTTTT
CDR3aa: CASSLGAGNTGELFF